The 3 T cell receptor beta chains reported below all come from one sample, sequenced in a study of tumor and adjacent non-tumor tissue in lung cancer. Three rounds of nested PCR, following a modified ARM-PCR protocol, produced the TCRbeta library. Each CDR3 protein gets one entry after TCRdb re-called the multiplex PCR reads with MiXCR. The top ten hold roughly 19% of the sample, which has about 100,000 distinct CDR3 sequences, roughly 60% seen once. The template was RNA from unsorted bulk tissue. Distant lung tissue was collected more than 3 cm away from the tumor edge. Sequences were obtained from distant non-tumor lung tissue. The source of these receptors is a young man with non-small cell lung cancer.

This clonotype showed up just once. The chain links TRBV10-3 to TRBJ2-5; D is unclear. The CDR3 sequence is 15 residues long. The V gene's germline CDR1 is ENHRY and CDR2 SYGVKD. The ends were cut back, 0 bases at V and 5 bases at J, with 13 bases in the middle. CDR3: CAISESNHTRETQYF. Written as DNA, the CDR3 is TGTGCCATCAGTGAGTCGAACCACACCCGGGAGACCCAGTACTTC.

To note about this clonotype: A junction end diverges from the germline sequence, so it may reflect a read error. The genes are TRBV4-1 and TRBJ1-3, with a possible D match to TRBD1 (6 bases). This CDR3 comprises 18 residues. Germline V lookup: CDR1 MGHRA, CDR2 YSYEKL. Written as DNA, the CDR3 is TGCGCCAGGAGCCAAGAACGAGGGGGACGGGTGTCTGGAAACACCATATGTTTC. Residues: CARSQERGGRVSGNTICF.

A remark on this clonotype: Compared with germline, one end of the junction differs, possibly owing to a read error. The DNA of the CDR3 is TGCAGTGTTACGTCCTTCACTACTAGGACAGATACGCAGTGTTTT. Translating gives CSVTSFTTRTDTQCF. This rearrangement joins TRBV20-1 to TRBJ2-3; D may be TRBD1 (6 bases). The CDR3 totals 15 residues. CDR1 and CDR2 from the germline V gene are DFQATT and SNEGSKA (reference sequence).